This is a list of T cell receptor beta chains from one sample in a study of shared clonotypes between healthy human individuals. Sequencing was performed with immunoSEQ multiplex PCR; in TCRdb, only in-frame clones are kept and a portion is missing. Of 1 million to 1.2 million clones listed, around three quarters are singletons. The sequencing sample was made of memory CD4+ T cells from PBMCs. The receptors were sampled from a man between 18 and 35 years old in good health. Some clones in this sample may be carry-over from other donors' samples. Both conserved end residues are part of each CDR3.

V	J	CDR3
TRBV19	TRBJ1-1	CASSIIGAGPHIF
TRBV5-1	TRBJ2-3	CASSLGGRTSTDTQYF
TRBV7-3	TRBJ2-1	CASSPQPPSPSTEQFF
TRBV19	TRBJ2-3	CASGPRHGTQYF
TRBV4-3	TRBJ1-3	CASSLGSGNTIYF
TRBV7-2	TRBJ2-1	CASSLVWTGLTYNEQFF
TRBV28	TRBJ1-4	CASTDPGQGYEKLFF
TRBV7-8	TRBJ2-1	CASSLGGQGSYNEQFF
TRBV4-1	TRBJ2-5	CASSRGRDRHYQETQYF
TRBV30	TRBJ1-1	CAWSFRATEAFF
TRBV7-2	TRBJ2-5	CASSFAGGGETQYF
TRBV2	TRBJ1-2	CASRFDSLYGYTF
TRBV29-1	TRBJ2-7	CSVAPRVGSYEQYF
TRBV6-1	TRBJ2-3	CASSEVTRPGLGQYF
TRBV25-1	TRBJ1-6	CASSDPVLTGRLHF
TRBV7-9	TRBJ2-3	CASSHTSGSTDTQYF
TRBV28	TRBJ2-7	CASSGAGQGKSEQYF
TRBV10-1	TRBJ2-6	CASRVYGSGANVLTF
TRBV9	TRBJ1-2	CASSRTARENYGYTF
TRBV4-1	TRBJ2-1	CASTVLPISGTRMGNEQFF
TRBV14	TRBJ2-3	CASSQAGPDTQYF
TRBV14	TRBJ1-3	CASSQGGGNTIYF
TRBV5-1	TRBJ2-3	CASSGDHGTDTQYF
TRBV4-3	TRBJ1-2	CASSPRTGVGGYTF
TRBV15	TRBJ2-1	CATSRELAGGYNEQFF
TRBV7-2	TRBJ2-2	CASRNSGPNTGELFF
TRBV19	TRBJ2-5	CASSASTTETQYF
TRBV29-1	TRBJ2-7	CSVYTTYEQYF
TRBV7-9	TRBJ1-4	CASSLTAGSEKLFF
TRBV7-2	TRBJ1-3	CASSYGPRPAGNTIYF
TRBV30	TRBJ2-6	CAWSLGTYNVLTF
TRBV5-1	TRBJ1-4	CASSLEQGSHEKLFF
TRBV5-1	TRBJ2-7	CASSLAPETEPYEQYF
TRBV6-1	TRBJ2-5	CASSEELISQYF
TRBV2	TRBJ1-1	CASSRQGREAFF
TRBV28	TRBJ1-1	CASSLPPYGTGRTEAFF
TRBV27	TRBJ2-3	CASSPWSRKVVDTQYF
TRBV9	TRBJ1-1	CASSVAPLGRTEAFF
TRBV5-6	TRBJ2-6	CASSLDGANVLTF
TRBV5-6	TRBJ2-2	CASSLEFGELFF
TRBV6-1	TRBJ1-3	CAIRKFGSGNTIYF
TRBV7-3	TRBJ2-1	CASSSLAGGANEQFF
TRBV7-8	TRBJ2-3	CASSPFPPGLAGTDTQYF
TRBV5-1	TRBJ1-1	CASSLAGTNTEAFF
TRBV7-6	TRBJ2-5	CASSLVAETQYF
TRBV7-9	TRBJ2-1	CASSLGSSEQFF
TRBV7-6	TRBJ1-1	CASSLVFGGNEAFF
TRBV18	TRBJ2-2	CASSPPLAGDPGELFF
TRBV4-1	TRBJ1-1	CASSHPSGMNTEAFF
TRBV9	TRBJ2-5	CASSGGGLAGETQYF
TRBV28	TRBJ2-7	CASSLTILGEQYF
TRBV4-1	TRBJ2-3	CASSQDFRGRRHF
TRBV5-1	TRBJ1-2	CASSPTGLEGYTF
TRBV30	TRBJ1-2	CAWSVRANYGYTF
TRBV13	TRBJ2-3	CASSLYGLAGGLDTQYF
TRBV11-3	TRBJ2-1	CASSFSGGTGEQFF
TRBV28	TRBJ2-7	CASSPRGSGKVNEQYF
TRBV6-1	TRBJ2-1	CASRMGFDEQFF